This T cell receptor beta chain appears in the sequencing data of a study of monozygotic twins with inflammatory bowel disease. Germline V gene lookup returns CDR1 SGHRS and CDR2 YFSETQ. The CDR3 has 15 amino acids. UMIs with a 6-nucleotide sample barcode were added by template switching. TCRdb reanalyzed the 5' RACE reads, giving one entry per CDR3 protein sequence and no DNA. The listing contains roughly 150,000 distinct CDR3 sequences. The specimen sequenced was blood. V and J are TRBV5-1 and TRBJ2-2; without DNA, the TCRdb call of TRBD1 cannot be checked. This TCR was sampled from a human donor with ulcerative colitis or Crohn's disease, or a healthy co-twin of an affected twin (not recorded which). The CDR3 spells CASSKQAPGTGELFF.